This T cell receptor beta chain was identified in a study of PD-1 blockade in classical Hodgkin lymphoma. Findings and caveats of the study: Nivolumab initiation under 1 year post-ASCT meant exclusion. Prior to therapy, complete responders displayed diversity much like that of newly diagnosed patients.

Points on this clone: What it binds is unknown.

The table came from immunoSEQ multiplex PCR; TCRdb's copy has only in-frame clones and leaves some out. The sample has about 11,000 clones; 70% to 85% are singletons. Each and every patient relapsed after autologous stem cell transplantation, and patients got differing brentuximab vedotin exposure. V was trimmed by 3 bases and J by 0 bases, leaving 8 bases between them. This CDR3 region has 14 residues. Germline CDR1 is SEHNR and CDR2 is FQNEAQ (reference sequence). The sequencing here drew on peripheral blood mononuclear cells (PBMCs), taken before the second cycle of nivolumab. The TCR originated in a human donor with classical Hodgkin lymphoma. The chain has TRBV7-9 and TRBJ1-2, with D hard to call. The CDR3 here is CASSFSTTNYGYTF. The CDR3 nucleotides are TGTGCCAGCAGCTTTTCCACAACTAACTATGGCTACACCTTC.